This TCR beta chain comes out of a study of cytotoxic CD8 clonotypes in ibrutinib-treated CLL. Method: immunoSEQ multiplex PCR; TCRdb's copy keeps in-frame clones and lacks some. The sample gives around 160,000 clones, 81% of which show up once; approximately 2% is in the top ten. CDR1 and CDR2 (germline): MNHNY, SVGAGI (reference sequence). This CDR3 has 14 residues. The V segment lost 5 bases and the J segment 1 base; nucleotides outside the gene matches: 4. This sequence joins TRBV6-6 and TRBJ1-2, with 7 positions matching TRBD1. The sequence was collected from a human donor with chronic lymphocytic leukemia. Sequencing was performed on PBMCs, taken after 12 months of ibrutinib treatment. The CDR3 sequence: CASSAGQHNYGYTF. As DNA, the CDR3 is TGTGCCAGCAGTGCGGGACAGCATAACTATGGCTACACCTTC.